The sample holds a few counts of the clone carrying this T cell receptor (beta chain). The antigen remains unidentified. Sequenced material consisted of expressed TCRB transcripts (all of the isolated RNA was reverse transcribed). Profiled with immunoSEQ multiplex PCR; TCRdb holds only in-frame clones, not every one. This table holds about 180,000 clones, 10% to 15% found once. V dropped 5 bases and J dropped 4; count of bases not matched to a gene: 5. Germline CDR1 is SGHAT and CDR2 is FQNNGV. The CDR3 runs to 16 residues. This entry belongs to a study of beta chain features in type 1 diabetes. Study details: Analysis included 107,917,701 sorted cells drawn from all samples.

Study-level findings and limits: The study notes PCR might favor shorter templates equally in patients and controls. Over-representation of high TCR-expressing cells was a possible consequence of cDNA sequencing.

The sample comprised central memory CD4+ T cells from blood. The sequence was obtained from a young woman in good health. This sequence joins TRBV11-2 and TRBJ2-5; 15 nucleotides match TRBD2. The CDR3 coding sequence is TGTGCCAGCAGCCCCCGGACTAGCGGGAGGGGAGAGACCCAGTACTTC. This gives the protein CASSPRTSGRGETQYF.